This T cell receptor beta chain stems from a study of blood T cell repertoires in COVID-19. The protocol was immunoSEQ multiplex PCR, while the TCRdb copy is restricted to in-frame clones and leaves out a portion. The sample lists about 120,000 clones, more than 75% occurring once. Germline-derived CDR1 and CDR2 are SGHTA and FQGTGA. This CDR3 is 18 amino acids long. The germline V and J ends were trimmed by 0 bases and 0 bases, with 12 bases remaining between them. The chain couples TRBV7-3 to TRBJ2-6; D gene uncertain. The source material was peripheral blood. This receptor was identified in a man aged 40-55 years with acute or convalescent COVID-19. The CDR3 DNA reads TGTGCCAGCAGCTTAACGTTGGTCTCCGGCTCTGGGGCCAACGTCCTGACTTTC. This gives the protein CASSLTLVSGSGANVLTF.